Listed here are 7 T cell receptor beta chains from one sample, sequenced in a study of shared clonotypes between healthy human individuals. The protocol was immunoSEQ multiplex PCR, while the TCRdb copy is restricted to in-frame clones and leaves out a portion. This sample has around 1.9 million clones, with under 95% found just once. Naive-designated CD8 cells lacked CD45RO, were positively enriched for CCR7, and omitted terminally differentiated effector memory CD45RA+ cells. The specimen sequenced was naive CD8+ T cells from PBMCs. These receptors originate from a man younger than 35 in good health. Some clones in this sample may be carry-over from other donors' samples.

The rearrangement uses TRBV10-1 and TRBJ2-5, with 7 bases aligning to TRBD2. Germline-derived CDR1 and CDR2 are WNHNN and SYGVQD (reference sequence). V trimming: 3 bases; J trimming: 3 bases; junction bases outside the gene matches: 7. The CDR3 runs 15 residues. In nucleotides, the CDR3 is TGCGCCAGCAGTGAAGGGCACGGGAGGAAAGAGACCCAGTACTTC. Amino acids: CASSEGHGRKETQYF.

This clone was counted a single time. The V and J genes are TRBV27 and TRBJ2-5; 12 positions agree with TRBD1. The CDR3 spans 17 residues. Germline-derived CDR1 and CDR2 are MNHEY and SMNVEV (reference sequence). Trimming took 5 bases from V and 5 from J; bases not matched to a gene: 12. The DNA of the CDR3 is TGTGCCAGCAGTCCTCTCGTCCGGGACAGGGGGCCTGAGACCCAGTACTTC. Translating it yields CASSPLVRDRGPETQYF.

This chain links TRBV7-9 with TRBJ2-3, with D tentatively TRBD1 (6 bases). There are 14 residues in the CDR3. CDR1 is SEHNR, CDR2 FQNEAQ, per germline (reference sequence). V gave up 7 bases and J gave up 8 bases, with 19 bases separating them. CDR3 sequence (DNA): TGTGCCAGCACCCCAGTTTCGGCAGGGGCTACGCAGTATTTT. Its protein is CASTPVSAGATQYF.

V is TRBV7-9 and J is TRBJ2-5; a possible D gene is TRBD2 (5 bases). The CDR3 is made up of 16 amino acids. Germline V CDR1 and CDR2: SEHNR, FQNEAQ (reference sequence). V lost 3 bases to trimming and J lost 2 bases, with 16 bases between them. The CDR3 bases are TGTGCCAGCAGCTTTCCCCCTGGGGAGCAACAAGAGACCCAGTACTTC. It specifies CASSFPPGEQQETQYF. The complete variable domain, with remaining parts taken from reference TRBV7-9 and TRBJ2-5, reads DTGVSQNPRHKITKRGQNVTFRCDPISEHNRLYWYRQTLGQGPEFLTYFQNEAQLEKSRLLSDRFSAERPKGSFSTLEIQRTEQGDSAMYLCASSFPPGEQQETQYFGPGTRLLVL.

This chain uses TRBV7-9 with TRBJ2-7; D is possibly TRBD1 (5 bases). Germline V gene sequence: CDR1 SEHNR, CDR2 FQNEAQ (reference sequence). This CDR3 comprises 13 residues. Trimming cost V 4 bases and J 3 bases, with 10 bases left between them. The CDR3 DNA sequence: TGTGCCAGCAGCTACGGACACGGCTACGAGCAGTACTTC. It encodes CASSYGHGYEQYF.

On this clone itself: In the same sample, other DNA sequences code for this CDR3. The genes are TRBV14 and TRBJ2-7; weak D call: TRBD2 (6 bases). V was cut by 3 bases and J by 2 bases, with 11 bases left in between. The CDR3 loop spans 14 amino acids. Germline V gives CDR1 SGHDN, CDR2 FVKESK. The CDR3 region is CASSQGWGAYEQYF. In DNA, the CDR3 is TGTGCCAGCAGCCAGGGATGGGGGGCCTACGAGCAGTACTTC.

The rearrangement uses TRBV11-2 and TRBJ2-1; no definite D call. Germline V gives CDR1 SGHAT, CDR2 FQNNGV. Trimming stripped 4 bases from V and 0 bases from J, with 10 bases between. The CDR3 consists of 15 residues. CDR3 in DNA: TGTGCCAGCAGCTATTATACTAACTCCTACAATGAGCAGTTCTTC. Translating it yields CASSYYTNSYNEQFF.